Listed here are 19 T cell receptor beta chains from one sample, sequenced in a study of cytomegalovirus exposure and HLA in healthy donors. The PCR used 60 Vbeta and 13 Jbeta primers. Sequencing was performed with immunoSEQ multiplex PCR; in TCRdb, only in-frame clones are kept and a portion is missing. The sample holds roughly 120,000 clones; 65% to 85% are singletons and the top ten take around 2.3%. The sample comprised PBMCs. Source of these receptors: a woman between 18 and 30 years old in good health and CMV-seronegative.

The V gene is TRBV7-9, the J gene TRBJ2-5; TRBD1 aligns across 10 bases. The length of the CDR3 is 15 residues. Germline V gene data show CDR1 as SEHNR and CDR2 as FQNEAQ (reference sequence). The ends lost 5 bases at V and 4 bases at J; junction bases unmatched: 7. The DNA for the CDR3 is TGTGCCAGCAGCCTTAGACAGGGGGCGGGAGAGACCCAGTACTTC. Its translation is CASSLRQGAGETQYF.

Notes on this clone: Distinct nucleotide sequences in the sample also encode this CDR3. The V gene is TRBV6-1, the J gene TRBJ2-3; 10 positions agree with TRBD2. Germline trimming cut 2 bases from V and 2 bases from J; bases unmatched to any gene: 1. CDR3 length: 15 residues. Germline V gene sequence: CDR1 MNHNS, CDR2 SASEGT. CDR3 DNA: TGTGCCAGCAGTGAACTAGCGGGAGCCACAGATACGCAGTATTTT. It specifies CASSELAGATDTQYF.

This clone was counted a single time. The chain uses TRBV5-1 and TRBJ2-2; 15 bases fit TRBD2. CDR1 and CDR2 (germline): SGHRS, YFSETQ. CDR3 length equals 17 residues. The junction had 5 bases not matched to a gene; V was cut back by 3 bases and J by 5 bases. The DNA of the CDR3 is TGCGCCAGCAGCTACGGACTAGCGGGAGGGGGAACCGGGGAGCTGTTTTTT. It yields the protein CASSYGLAGGGTGELFF.

V gene TRBV6-5 combines with J gene TRBJ1-2, with 8 bases fitting TRBD1. The V segment lost 5 bases and the J segment 4 bases; nucleotides outside the gene matches: 6. The germline V gene has CDR1 MNHEY and CDR2 SVGAGI. The length of the CDR3 is 14 residues. CDR3: CASSGRGQVYGYTF. DNA of the CDR3: TGTGCCAGCAGTGGCAGGGGGCAAGTCTATGGCTACACCTTC.

The chain is built from TRBV28 and TRBJ1-2; the D is unclear. Germline CDR1 is MDHEN and CDR2 is SYDVKM. The V gene lost 5 bases and the J gene lost 5 bases, with 9 bases spanning the gap. The CDR3 runs to 12 residues. CDR3 amino acids: CASSGRGYGYTF. The CDR3 DNA is TGTGCCAGCAGTGGCCGGGGTTATGGCTACACCTTC.

The CDR3 region has the DNA TGTGCCATCAGTAAACAGGGAGGGGGGACTGAAGCTTTCTTT. It encodes CAISKQGGGTEAFF. This rearrangement joins TRBV10-3 to TRBJ1-1, with a possible D match to TRBD1 (6 bases). CDR1 is ENHRY, CDR2 SYGVKD, per germline. This CDR3 contains 14 residues. Trimming removed 5 bases at V and 5 bases at J, with 15 bases between.

V usage is TRBV19 and J usage is TRBJ2-5, with 7 positions matching TRBD1. The CDR3 length is 15 residues. V was pared by 4 bases and J by 4 bases, with 9 bases of the junction left unmatched. Germline values: CDR1 LNHDA, CDR2 SQIVND (reference sequence). The DNA of the CDR3 is TGTGCCAGTAGTAGCACAGGGGAAGTAGGAGAGACCCAGTACTTC. This sequence encodes CASSSTGEVGETQYF.

The chain uses TRBV19 and TRBJ2-1; 7 nucleotides match TRBD2. The J segment lost 6 bases and the V segment lost 5 bases, leaving 7 bases of the junction unmatched. This CDR3 spans 14 amino acids. Germline V CDR1 and CDR2: LNHDA, SQIVND (reference sequence). CDR3 in amino acids: CASSSYTGGNEQFF. In nucleotides, the CDR3 is TGTGCCAGTAGTTCCTATACGGGGGGCAATGAGCAGTTCTTC.

This clone showed up just once. The chain carries TRBV29-1 and TRBJ1-1; 10 bases are shared with TRBD1. V lost 4 bases and J lost 1; bases outside the gene matches: 0. CDR3 length equals 13 residues. The germline V gene encodes CDR1 SQVTM and CDR2 ANQGSEA. CDR3 nucleotide sequence: TGCAGCGTTGGACAGGGGGCGAACACTGAAGCTTTCTTT. As protein: CSVGQGANTEAFF.

The CDR3 loop reads CASSLGTSGFQETQYF. CDR3 sequence (DNA): TGTGCCAGCAGCTTGGGGACTAGCGGCTTCCAAGAGACCCAGTACTTC. This sequence joins TRBV5-6 and TRBJ2-7, with TRBD2 identical over 10 bases. Matching the DNA end better, TRBJ2-5 makes the J call doubtful. Germline V gene data show CDR1 as SGHDT and CDR2 as YYEEEE. This CDR3 has 16 amino acids.

J is TRBJ1-3 and V is TRBV30, with a weak D call TRBD1 (6 bases). The length of the CDR3 is 15 residues. The germline V and J ends were trimmed by 0 bases and 4 bases, with 13 bases remaining between them. Germline V gene data show CDR1 as GTSNPN and CDR2 as SVGIG (reference sequence). Written as DNA, the CDR3 is TGTGCCTGGAGTGTGTGGGGAGGGGGAGGAAACACCATATATTTT. Encoded protein: CAWSVWGGGGNTIYF. Supplemented by reference TRBV30 and TRBJ1-3, the full variable domain reads SQTIHQWPATLVQPVGSPLSLECTVEGTSNPNLYWYRQAAGRGLQLLFYSVGIGQISSEVPQNLSASRPQDRQFILSSKKLLLSDSGFYLCAWSVWGGGGNTIYFGEGSWLTVV.

The DNA for the CDR3 is TGTGCCAGCAGTGAAGCAGGGGGCGGACAGCCCCAGCATTTT. Translation: CASSEAGGGQPQHF. V is TRBV6-1 and J is TRBJ1-5; 7 nucleotides align to TRBD1. Germline trimming cut 0 bases from V and 7 bases from J; bases unmatched to any gene: 3. CDR1 is MNHNS and CDR2 is SASEGT in the germline V gene. This CDR3 comprises 14 residues.

In this sample, this clone turned up once. The rearrangement links TRBV29-1 to TRBJ2-1, with a tentative D call TRBD1 (6 bases). Germline loops: CDR1 SQVTM, CDR2 ANQGSEA. The CDR3 totals 14 residues. Trimming took off 0 bases at V and 6 bases at J, with 12 bases between the two ends. The CDR3 DNA reads as TGCAGCGTTGAAGACAGGGGTGGACGCAATGAGCAGTTCTTC. It is translated as CSVEDRGGRNEQFF.

This clone was detected only a few times. The rearrangement links TRBV6-5 to TRBJ2-1; 9 bases align to TRBD1. The V gene's germline CDR1 is MNHEY and CDR2 SVGAGI. CDR3 size: 11 residues. V dropped 10 bases and J dropped 12; count of bases not matched to a gene: 7. The DNA for the CDR3 is TGTGCCACCGGACAGGGGACGGGGCAGTTCTTC. Encoded protein: CATGQGTGQFF.

This chain connects TRBV5-6 to TRBJ2-2; D perhaps matches TRBD1 (6 bases). The V end was cut by 3 bases, the J end by 5 bases, with 14 bases between. The CDR3 sequence is 15 residues long. In germline, CDR1 is SGHDT, CDR2 YYEEEE. The CDR3 sequence is CASSSTRGMTGELFF. DNA of the CDR3: TGTGCCAGCAGCTCCACCAGGGGTATGACCGGGGAGCTGTTTTTT.

This sequence joins TRBV18 and TRBJ2-6; perhaps TRBD1 as D (6 bases). Trimming removed 6 bases from V and 4 bases from J, with 10 bases in between. CDR3 length equals 14 residues. Germline-derived CDR1 and CDR2 are KGHSH and LQKENI. CDR3 nucleotides: TGTGCCAGCTCCCAAGACAGGGGGGCCAACGTCCTGACTTTC. It translates to CASSQDRGANVLTF.

The J gene is TRBJ1-2, the V gene TRBV5-4; 8 bases match TRBD1. With 0 bases clipped from V and 4 bases from J, the junction kept 2 bases outside the gene matches. The CDR3 length is 14 residues. Looked up from germline, CDR1 is SGHNT and CDR2 is YYREEE (reference sequence). DNA for the CDR3: TGTGCCAGCAGCTTGGCAGGGGGCATCTATGGCTACACCTTC. This translates into CASSLAGGIYGYTF. Based on the CDR3 plus reference TRBV5-4 and TRBJ1-2, the full variable domain is ETGVTQSPTHLIKTRGQQVTLRCSSQSGHNTVSWYQQALGQGPQFIFQYYREEENGRGNFPPRFSGLQFPNYSSELNVNALELDDSALYLCASSLAGGIYGYTFGSGTRLTVV.

This clone was seen more than once but under ten times. The chain couples TRBV2 to TRBJ1-4; D is unresolved. This CDR3 comprises 12 residues. V was shortened by 2 bases and J by 8 bases, with 6 bases between the two germline ends. Germline V gene lookup returns CDR1 SNHLY and CDR2 FYNNEI. CDR3 sequence: CASSERWEKLFF. CDR3 DNA sequence: TGTGCCAGCAGTGAACGGTGGGAAAAACTGTTTTTT. Full variable domain (outside the CDR3, taken from reference TRBV2 and TRBJ1-4): EPEVTQTPSHQVTQMGQEVILRCVPISNHLYFYWYRQILGQKVEFLVSFYNNEISEKSEIFDDQFSVERPDGSNFTLKIRSTKLEDSAMYFCASSERWEKLFFGSGTQLSVL.

V gene TRBV25-1 combines with J gene TRBJ1-1; 8 bases align to TRBD1. Germline V lookup: CDR1 MGHDK, CDR2 SYGVNS. V was clipped by 5 bases and J by 2 bases; unmatched bases: 4. The CDR3 is 14 amino acids. CDR3 sequence: CASSPTGANTEAFF. DNA of the CDR3: TGTGCCAGCAGTCCGACAGGGGCAAACACTGAAGCTTTCTTT.